The T cell receptor (beta chain) under discussion was sequenced for a study of CD8 T cells in Susac syndrome. V gave up 5 bases and J gave up 3 bases; unmatched junction bases: 5. CDR1 and CDR2 (germline): MDHEN, SYDVKM. There are 14 residues in the CDR3. After extraction with the RNeasy kit, roughly 0.5 to 1 ug of the RNA was reverse transcribed using random hexamers. In TCRdb, the immunoSEQ multiplex PCR reads were re-called with MiXCR into one record per CDR3 protein. The data show approximately 190,000 distinct CDR3 sequences, just under 95% seen once. The chain uses TRBV28 and TRBJ2-5; 8 nucleotides line up with TRBD1. The origin of this receptor is a human donor with Susac syndrome. Material for sequencing was CD8+ T cells from PBMCs. The CDR3 nucleotides are TGTGCCAGCAGTACCGACAGGGGTAAAGAGACCCAGTACTTC. Its translation is CASSTDRGKETQYF. Together with reference TRBV28 and TRBJ2-5, the CDR3 gives the full variable domain: DVKVTQSSRYLVKRTGEKVFLECVQDMDHENMFWYRQDPGLGLRLIYFSYDVKMKEKGDIPEGYSVSREKKERFSLILESASTNQTSMYLCASSTDRGKETQYFGPGTRLLVL.